This note documents a single T cell receptor (beta chain) sequence. This sample stems from a study of blood T cell repertoires in COVID-19. Study in general: T cells, B-cell-depleted T cells, or PBMCs provided the cDNA or gDNA that served as material.

In the study's own analysis: Amplification of reference gene primers provided the estimated nucleated cell counts. Measured with immunoSEQ multiplex PCR; TCRdb has only the in-frame clones, and not every one. That table gives V, J and clone size, and the DNA gave D and trimming. The table includes approximately 260,000 clones, 89% detected once. The germline V gene encodes CDR1 SNHLY and CDR2 FYNNEI. CDR3 length: 13 amino acids. The V segment lost 8 bases and the J segment 3 bases; nucleotides outside the gene matches: 3. The clonotype was recovered from a man aged 45 to 65 with acute or convalescent COVID-19. The chain is built from TRBV2 and TRBJ2-7; 11 bases line up with TRBD2. Sequenced sample: peripheral blood. In DNA form, the CDR3 reads TGTGCCAGCGGGGGGACTAGCGGCTACGAGCAGTACTTC. Its translation is CASGGTSGYEQYF. The full variable domain, rest sourced from reference TRBV2 and TRBJ2-7, is EPEVTQTPSHQVTQMGQEVILRCVPISNHLYFYWYRQILGQKVEFLVSFYNNEISEKSEIFDDQFSVERPDGSNFTLKIRSTKLEDSAMYFCASGGTSGYEQYFGPGTRLTVT.